The 28 T cell receptor gamma chains reported below all come from one sample, sequenced in a study of Vδ1+ human thymocytes. Study outcomes and limitations: Highly polyclonal TRG and TRD repertoires with Gaussian CDR3 length distributions appeared in thymus.

Antigens for these TCRs are unknown. Sequences come from RNA converted to cDNA by reverse transcription. Multiplex PCR used pooled V-gene forward primers and a constant-region reverse primer to amplify CDR3s. TCRdb reran clone calling via CATT on the multiplex PCR reads. The sample has some 9,000 gamma-chain clones, 56% seen once. Specimen: Vdelta1+ gamma-delta thymocytes from the thymus. The subset is: FACS-sorted CD3+ TCRalphabeta- TCRVdelta1+ TCRVdelta2- thymocytes. All receptors derive from a girl less than two years old who had congenital heart surgery.

The rearrangement uses TRGV3 and TRGJ1 or TRGJ2. TCRdb carries no J gene annotation; the J gene was assigned here by matching the DNA with germline. V was pared by 0 bases and J by 6 bases, with 11 bases of the junction left unmatched. The CDR3 consists of 15 residues. Germline loops: CDR1 VTNTFY, CDR2 YDVSTARD (reference sequence). The CDR3 DNA sequence: TGTGCCACCTGGGACAGGCCCCGGGTGTGTTATAAGAAACTCTTT. Its protein product is CATWDRPRVCYKKLF.

The chain is built from TRGV3 and TRGJ1 or TRGJ2. As TCRdb names no J gene, one was assigned here on the basis of a DNA match to germline. J was trimmed by 6 bases and V by 0 bases; bases with no gene match: 5. The CDR3 runs to 13 residues. Germline V gene data show CDR1 as VTNTFY and CDR2 as YDVSTARD (reference sequence). The CDR3, as DNA: TGTGCCACCTGGGACAGGCAATCTTATAAGAAACTCTTT. Amino acid sequence: CATWDRQSYKKLF.

This sequence joins TRGV3 and TRGJP2. In the absence of a J gene in TCRdb, the DNA was matched to germline to assign it here. Germline trimming cut 0 bases from V and 8 bases from J; bases unmatched to any gene: 12. Looked up from germline, CDR1 is VTNTFY and CDR2 is YDVSTARD (reference sequence). The CDR3 has 16 amino acids. This CDR3 reads CATWDRKALRDWIKTF. In DNA form, the CDR3 reads TGTGCCACCTGGGACAGGAAGGCCCTTAGGGATTGGATCAAGACGTTT.

The chain has TRGV5 and TRGJ1 or TRGJ2. TCRdb offers no J gene call, so here the DNA was matched to germline to obtain one. The CDR3 contains 14 residues. Germline V lookup: CDR1 VINAFY, CDR2 YDVSNSKD. The junction had 7 bases not matched to a gene; V was cut back by 0 bases and J by 5 bases. CDR3 DNA sequence: TGTGCCACCTGGGACAGGCTACGGGATTATAAGAAACTCTTT. It translates to CATWDRLRDYKKLF.

This clone was detected only a few times. The sample carries other DNA sequences with the same CDR3. The chain is built from TRGV2 and TRGJ1 or TRGJ2. No J segment appears in TCRdb, so it was assigned here by matching the sequence to germline. V shed 0 bases and J 11 bases; nucleotides not matched to a gene: 4. The CDR3 contains 11 residues. Per the germline V gene, CDR1 is EGSNGY and CDR2 is YDSYNSKV. In nucleotides, the CDR3 is TGTGCCACCTGGGACGGGCCACAGAAACTCTTT. Protein sequence: CATWDGPQKLF.

Concerning this clone: The junction departs from the called germline gene at one end, perhaps through a read error. The rearrangement links TRGV3 to TRGJ1 or TRGJ2. TCRdb leaves out the J gene; it was filled in here by matching the DNA to germline. CDR3 length: 13 amino acids. CDR1 VTNTFY and CDR2 YDVSTARD come from the germline V gene (reference sequence). DNA of the CDR3: TGTGCCACCTGGGGCAGGCAAAATTATAAGAAACTCTTT. Protein: CATWGRQNYKKLF.

This chain uses TRGV4 with TRGJ1 or TRGJ2. Matching the DNA to germline supplied the J gene, which TCRdb does not give. V shed 3 bases, J shed 4 bases, and the junction held 6 bases outside the gene matches. Germline CDR1 is EGSTGY and CDR2 is YDSYTSSV. This CDR3 has 13 residues. CDR3 residues: CATWDCTYYKKLF. The CDR3 nucleotides are TGTGCCACCTGGGATTGCACATATTATAAGAAACTCTTT.

V gene TRGV4 combines with J gene TRGJ1 or TRGJ2. The CDR3 length is 12 residues. Germline loops: CDR1 EGSTGY, CDR2 YDSYTSSV. V was clipped by 6 bases and J by 4 bases; unmatched bases: 6. The CDR3 nucleotides are TGTGCCACCTGGATTCCCTATTATAAGAAACTCTTT. As protein: CATWIPYYKKLF.

Notes on this clone: An end of the junction does not agree with germline; a read error may underlie this. The rearrangement uses TRGV2 and TRGJP2. The J gene, absent from TCRdb, was called here by matching the DNA to germline. CDR1 and CDR2 (germline): EGSNGY, YDSYNSKV. The CDR3 has 12 residues. The CDR3 here is CAAWDGDWIKTF. The CDR3 DNA is TGTGCCGCCTGGGACGGCGATTGGATCAAGACGTTT.

The chain couples TRGV9 to TRGJ1 or TRGJ2. The J gene is absent in TCRdb and was assigned here via DNA matching to germline. Looked up from germline, CDR1 is GITISATS and CDR2 is ISYDGTV (reference sequence). After removal of 2 bases from V and 0 bases from J, the junction contained 4 bases not matched to a gene. The CDR3 is made up of 14 amino acids. The CDR3 DNA sequence: TGTGCCTTGTGGGAGGGACTGAATTATTATAAGAAACTCTTT. Its protein is CALWEGLNYYKKLF.

There are a few counts of this clone. In the same sample, other DNA sequences code for this CDR3. The chain uses TRGV8 and TRGJP2. Because TCRdb records no J gene, it was assigned here through a match of the DNA to germline. After removal of 0 bases from V and 3 bases from J, the junction contained 4 bases not matched to a gene. This CDR3 comprises 15 residues. Germline V gives CDR1 VENAVY, CDR2 YDSYNSRV. CDR3 bases: TGTGCCACCTGGGATAGGCGGGGTAGTGATTGGATCAAGACGTTT. It codes for CATWDRRGSDWIKTF.

The chain couples TRGV4 to TRGJ1 or TRGJ2. The J gene was not available in TCRdb and was assigned here by matching the DNA to germline segments. Germline CDR1 reads EGSTGY; CDR2 reads YDSYTSSV. The CDR3 is made up of 15 amino acids. Trimming took 0 bases from V and 7 from J; bases not matched to a gene: 12. The CDR3 is CATWDGREWGYKKLF. DNA of the CDR3: TGTGCCACCTGGGATGGGCGGGAGTGGGGATATAAGAAACTCTTT.

The chain combines TRGV3 with TRGJ1 or TRGJ2. TCRdb offers no J gene call, so here the DNA was matched to germline to obtain one. The CDR3 runs to 14 residues. The trim removed 0 bases at V and 6 bases at J, leaving 8 bases unmatched. Germline assignment: CDR1 VTNTFY and CDR2 YDVSTARD (reference sequence). CDR3 in DNA: TGTGCCACCTGGGACAGGCGGGACGGTTATAAGAAACTCTTT. It yields the protein CATWDRRDGYKKLF.

Concerning this clone itself: Other DNA sequences within the sample encode an identical CDR3. The chain carries TRGV9 and TRGJ1 or TRGJ2. TCRdb does not report a J gene; here it was assigned by matching the DNA to germline references. The CDR3 contains 13 residues. Trimming removed 4 bases from V and 0 bases from J; junction bases left unmatched: 3. Germline CDR1 reads GITISATS; CDR2 reads ISYDGTV (reference sequence). CDR3: CALWDPNYYKKLF. CDR3 bases: TGTGCCTTGTGGGACCCGAATTATTATAAGAAACTCTTT.

This clone showed up just a few times. The chain has TRGV4 and TRGJ1 or TRGJ2. Germline-derived CDR1 and CDR2 are EGSTGY and YDSYTSSV. J was trimmed by 2 bases and V by 5 bases; bases with no gene match: 9. The CDR3 length is 14 residues. The DNA of the CDR3 is TGTGCCACCTGGGGACATACTTATTATTATAAGAAACTCTTT. It encodes CATWGHTYYYKKLF.

The sample holds a few counts of this clone. The J gene is TRGJ1 or TRGJ2, the V gene TRGV2. Germline-derived CDR1 and CDR2 are EGSNGY and YDSYNSKV. J was trimmed by 11 bases and V by 1 base; bases with no gene match: 11. The CDR3 sequence is 13 residues long. The CDR3 bases are TGTGCCACCTGGGACGGTCTGCAGGGAGAGAAACTCTTT. Encoded protein: CATWDGLQGEKLF.

A single count supports this clone. The chain couples TRGV8 to TRGJP2. The J gene is absent in TCRdb and was assigned here via DNA matching to germline. CDR3 length: 15 residues. V dropped 2 bases and J dropped 2; count of bases not matched to a gene: 5. The germline gives CDR1 VENAVY, CDR2 YDSYNSRV. Written as DNA, the CDR3 is TGTGCCACCTGGGATACGGGGAGTAGTGATTGGATCAAGACGTTT. This gives the protein CATWDTGSSDWIKTF.

To note about this clone: At one boundary the junction diverges from the germline segment, which might be a read error. The chain employs TRGV8 and TRGJ1 or TRGJ2. The J gene, absent from TCRdb, was called here by matching the DNA to germline. The CDR3 covers 10 residues. CDR1 VENAVY and CDR2 YDSYNSRV come from the germline V gene. CDR3 sequence (DNA): TGTGCCTCCTGCGCTTATAAGAAACTCTTT. Translated: CASCAYKKLF.

The chain combines TRGV3 with TRGJ1 or TRGJ2. TCRdb leaves out the J gene; it was filled in here by matching the DNA to germline. This CDR3 is built from 14 residues. The J segment lost 1 base and the V segment lost 0 bases, leaving 3 bases of the junction unmatched. CDR1 and CDR2 from the germline V gene are VTNTFY and YDVSTARD (reference sequence). The CDR3 DNA follows: TGTGCCACCTGGGACAGGCTTAATTATTATAAGAAACTCTTT. This gives the protein CATWDRLNYYKKLF.

This sequence joins TRGV3 and TRGJ1 or TRGJ2. The J gene comes from matching the DNA to germline here; TCRdb lacks it. Germline CDR1 VTNTFY, CDR2 YDVSTARD (reference sequence). V gave up 1 base and J gave up 5 bases; unmatched junction bases: 11. The CDR3 consists of 15 residues. Here the CDR3 DNA reads TGTGCCACCTGGGACAGCCTAAAGGCGCATTATAAGAAACTCTTT. Translated, it gives CATWDSLKAHYKKLF.

Comments on this clone: This sample also contains other DNA sequences that code for the same CDR3. This chain joins TRGV3 and TRGJ1 or TRGJ2. The J gene comes from matching the DNA to germline here; TCRdb lacks it. The germline CDR1 and CDR2 sequences are VTNTFY and YDVSTARD (reference sequence). After removal of 0 bases from V and 4 bases from J, the junction contained 3 bases not matched to a gene. This CDR3 has 13 residues. CDR3 coding DNA: TGTGCCACCTGGGACAGGTGCTATTATAAGAAACTCTTT. Translated: CATWDRCYYKKLF.

The V gene is TRGV5, the J gene TRGJ1 or TRGJ2. CDR3 length equals 13 residues. V shed 3 bases and J 3 bases; nucleotides not matched to a gene: 5. In germline, CDR1 is VINAFY, CDR2 YDVSNSKD. This CDR3 is CATWDPVYYKKLF. Here the CDR3 DNA reads TGTGCCACCTGGGACCCGGTTTATTATAAGAAACTCTTT.

The genes are TRGV3 and TRGJ1 or TRGJ2. Germline V gene lookup returns CDR1 VTNTFY and CDR2 YDVSTARD (reference sequence). V lost 3 bases, J lost 11 bases, and 13 bases stayed unmatched. The CDR3 has 13 amino acids. The CDR3 bases are TGTGCCACCTGGGACGAAGACCGGCCAGAGAAACTCTTT. This sequence encodes CATWDEDRPEKLF.

The chain employs TRGV3 and TRGJ1 or TRGJ2. The J gene, not given by TCRdb, was assigned here from a germline match of the nucleotide sequence. Germline V CDR1 and CDR2: VTNTFY, YDVSTARD (reference sequence). The trim removed 4 bases at V and 7 bases at J, leaving 1 base unmatched. CDR3 length: 10 amino acids. Here the CDR3 reads CATWEYKKLF. For the CDR3, the DNA is TGTGCCACCTGGGAATATAAGAAACTCTTT.

This clone is a singleton in its sample. The gene calls are TRGV3 and TRGJ1 or TRGJ2. No J segment appears in TCRdb, so it was assigned here by matching the sequence to germline. This CDR3 region has 14 residues. Germline V gene data show CDR1 as VTNTFY and CDR2 as YDVSTARD (reference sequence). V gave up 0 bases and J gave up 7 bases; unmatched junction bases: 9. In DNA, the CDR3 is TGTGCCACCTGGGACAGGCCCTTGAGATATAAGAAACTCTTT. This codes for CATWDRPLRYKKLF.

This chain joins TRGV8 and TRGJ1 or TRGJ2. TCRdb lists no J gene, so it was determined here by aligning the DNA to germline. Per germline, CDR1 VENAVY and CDR2 YDSYNSRV. The CDR3 sequence is 11 residues long. The junction had 6 bases not matched to a gene; V was cut back by 5 bases and J by 8 bases. For the CDR3, the DNA is TGTGCCACCTGGGGCAGGGATAAGAAACTCTTT. Translated: CATWGRDKKLF.

The chain combines TRGV4 with TRGJ1 or TRGJ2. TCRdb does not report a J gene; here it was assigned by matching the DNA to germline references. V lost 3 bases to trimming and J lost 12 bases; unmatched junction nucleotides: 11. This CDR3 region has 12 residues. Germline V lookup: CDR1 EGSTGY, CDR2 YDSYTSSV. CDR3 region: CATWDLLRGKLF. The CDR3 DNA follows: TGTGCCACCTGGGATCTCCTCCGGGGGAAACTCTTT.

The chain couples TRGV9 to TRGJP. The CDR3 has 14 residues. Looked up from germline, CDR1 is GITISATS and CDR2 is ISYDGTV (reference sequence). J lost 7 bases, V lost 5 bases, and 2 bases had no gene match. CDR3 in amino acids: CALWAELGKKIKVF. Here the CDR3 DNA reads TGTGCCTTGTGGGCCGAGTTGGGCAAAAAAATCAAGGTATTT.